Listed below are T cell receptor beta chains from one sample, sequenced in a study of patients and donors after allogeneic stem cell transplantation. TCRdb fed the RT-PCR reads into MiXCR, producing one record per CDR3 protein. The sample consists of about a million distinct CDR3 sequences, around 17% of them appearing once. The sample consisted of blood, either unsorted or a sorted T cell fraction (not recorded which). Receptors were obtained from a human donor who was either an allogeneic HSCT recipient or a stem cell or donor lymphocyte infusion donor (not recorded which). It is not recorded whose cells these are; they may come from a transplant donor. Both conserved end residues are part of each CDR3. The D gene is left open where the match is weak. Expanded clones get a size class; other rows say once, few or many, or leave the size out.

D: TRBD1; J: TRBJ2-5; size: .; V: TRBV6-1; DNA: TGTGCCAGCAAAGACAGGGGCCACCAAGAGACCCAGTACTTC; CDR3: CASKDRGHQETQYF
D: .; J: TRBJ2-1; size: .; V: TRBV11-3; DNA: TGTGCCAGCAGCGGCAGACTGAGGGGGTCGAAATACAATGAGCAGTTCTTC; CDR3: CASSGRLRGSKYNEQFF
D: .; J: TRBJ1-2; size: few; V: TRBV12-3/TRBV12-4; DNA: TGTGCCAGCAGTTTAGTCGGCTTTGGCTACACCTTC; CDR3: CASSLVGFGYTF
D: .; J: TRBJ1-1; size: few; V: TRBV12-3/TRBV12-4; DNA: TGTGCCAGCAGACCCGGACAGCTTGAAGCTTTCTTT; CDR3: CASRPGQLEAFF
D: .; J: TRBJ2-7; size: .; V: TRBV12-3/TRBV12-4; DNA: TGTGCCAGCAGGCACGACAGGATCAACGAGCAGTACTTC; CDR3: CASRHDRINEQYF
D: TRBD2; J: TRBJ2-5; size: .; V: TRBV24-1; DNA: TGTGCCACCAGTGCGGGACTAGCGGGAGGGGAGACCCAGTACTTC; CDR3: CATSAGLAGGETQYF
D: .; J: TRBJ2-1; size: .; V: TRBV9; DNA: TGTGCCAGCAGCCCCGCCGGTGTGTCCTACAATGAGCAGTTCTTC; CDR3: CASSPAGVSYNEQFF
D: .; J: TRBJ2-3; size: .; V: TRBV20-1; DNA: TGCAGTGCTAGAGATAGGAGGAGCCCTACAGATACGCAGTATTTT; CDR3: CSARDRRSPTDTQYF
D: .; J: TRBJ1-1; size: few; V: TRBV30; DNA: TGTGCCTGGAGTCGAAAGGGGGTAACTGAAGCTTTCTTT; CDR3: CAWSRKGVTEAFF
D: TRBD2; J: TRBJ2-1; size: .; V: TRBV6-2/TRBV6-3; DNA: TGTGCCAGCAGACCTGGGGGGGTCGGGAGGAACAATGAGCAGTTCTTC; CDR3: CASRPGGVGRNNEQFF
D: .; J: TRBJ2-5; size: .; V: TRBV5-1; DNA: TGCGCCAGCAGCTTAATCTCTACAGGGCCGCAAGAGACCCAGTACTTC; CDR3: CASSLISTGPQETQYF
D: TRBD2; J: TRBJ2-1; size: .; V: TRBV13; DNA: TGTGCCAGCAGCTCCGGGGGGGCGCAACGGAATGAGCAGTTCTTC; CDR3: CASSSGGAQRNEQFF
D: TRBD2; J: TRBJ2-1; size: .; V: TRBV9; DNA: TGTGCCAGCAGCCCAGGGACTAGCGGGATGTTATTGGGTCATGAGCAGTTCTTC; CDR3: CASSPGTSGMLLGHEQFF
D: .; J: TRBJ1-1; size: many; V: TRBV12-3/TRBV12-4; DNA: TGTGCCAGCAGTCTCGATCGTGGCTCTGAAGCTTTCTTT; CDR3: CASSLDRGSEAFF
D: .; J: TRBJ2-2; size: many; V: TRBV11-2; DNA: TGTGCCAGCAGCTTAGTGTCGTCCGGGACCGGGGAGCTGTTTTTT; CDR3: CASSLVSSGTGELFF
D: .; J: TRBJ1-2; size: .; V: TRBV30; DNA: TGTGCCTGGAGTCGGGACGCTGGGGGCTACACCTTC; CDR3: CAWSRDAGGYTF
D: TRBD2; J: TRBJ2-7; size: few; V: TRBV4-3; DNA: TGCGCCGCGAAAAAGTTCGGGACTAACTCCTACGAGCAGTACTTC; CDR3: CAAKKFGTNSYEQYF
D: TRBD1; J: TRBJ1-4; size: few; V: TRBV5-1; DNA: TGCGCCAGCAGCGATACAGGGGAAAAAAATGAAAAACTGTTTTTT; CDR3: CASSDTGEKNEKLFF
D: TRBD1; J: TRBJ1-1; size: few; V: TRBV7-2; DNA: TGTGCCAGCAGCGTCGACAGGGGGCTCACTGAAGCTTTCTTT; CDR3: CASSVDRGLTEAFF
D: .; J: TRBJ1-1; size: .; V: TRBV12-3/TRBV12-4; DNA: TGTGCCAGCAGTTTAAGGGGCGGGGGGCAGGACACTGAAGCTTTCTTT; CDR3: CASSLRGGGQDTEAFF
D: TRBD1; J: TRBJ1-1; size: few; V: TRBV12-3/TRBV12-4; DNA: TGTGCCAGCAGTTACCGGACAGGGCGGGTCACTGAAGCTTTCTTT; CDR3: CASSYRTGRVTEAFF
D: TRBD1; J: TRBJ1-2; size: .; V: TRBV12-3/TRBV12-4; DNA: TGTGCCAGCGTACAGGGGACCTATGGCTACACCTTC; CDR3: CASVQGTYGYTF